This record concerns one T cell receptor beta chain sequence. The antigen remains unidentified. TCRdb's table, derived via immunoSEQ multiplex PCR, lists solely in-frame clones and lacks some. Among about 120,000 clones listed, almost 95% were seen once. This CDR3 region has 13 residues. Trimming pared 5 bases from V and 4 bases from J, leaving 12 bases between. The germline CDR1 and CDR2 sequences are SQVTM and ANQGSEA. This record belongs to a study of T cell responses to AZD1222 COVID-19 vaccine. The study, taken as a whole, reports: Clonal diversity was possibly underestimated, and the donors were mostly white British, with more females.

The sample here was peripheral blood, taken on day 0 of AZD1222 vaccination. The rearrangement joins TRBV29-1 to TRBJ1-5, with a possible D match to TRBD1 (6 bases). This receptor was obtained from an adult in good health. CDR3 DNA sequence: TGCAGCGTTATACAGGGTGGGAATCAGCCCCAGCATTTT. Protein product: CSVIQGGNQPQHF.